These T cell receptor beta chains were read from a single sample in a study of blood T cells in healthy people across ages. TCRdb re-called the 5' RACE reads with MiXCR, one entry per CDR3 protein. The top ten clones hold around 20% of a sample with 700,000 to 800,000 distinct CDR3 sequences, approximately 43% of them seen once. The sample was blood. All receptors come from a woman aged 60-75 years in good health. CDR3s include the opening cysteine and the closing phenylalanine or tryptophan. D genes are given only for firm matches. Size values are once, few and many counts, or a class for expanded clones, and some rows have none.

v_gene: TRBV18
j_gene: TRBJ2-5
d_gene: .
abundance: .
len: 17
CDR3nt: TGTGCCAGCTCACCTGCAGCTTATGACTCTGCTTCGGAGACCCAGTACTTC
CDR3aa: CASSPAAYDSASETQYF

v_gene: TRBV12-3/TRBV12-4
j_gene: TRBJ1-5
d_gene: .
abundance: few
len: 15
CDR3nt: TGTGCCAGCAGTTTAGTCGACAGCTTCAATCAGCCCCAGCATTTT
CDR3aa: CASSLVDSFNQPQHF

v_gene: TRBV12-3/TRBV12-4
j_gene: TRBJ2-1
d_gene: TRBD2
abundance: once
len: 13
CDR3nt: TGTGCCAGCAGTGTAGGAGGACGGGAGGGGCAGTTCTTC
CDR3aa: CASSVGGREGQFF

v_gene: TRBV28
j_gene: TRBJ1-5
d_gene: .
abundance: few
len: 14
CDR3nt: TGTGCCAGCAGTTACAGGCCGAGCAATCAGCCCCAGCATTTT
CDR3aa: CASSYRPSNQPQHF

v_gene: TRBV10-3
j_gene: TRBJ2-3
d_gene: TRBD2
abundance: few
len: 15
CDR3nt: TGTGCCATCAGTGAGAGACTAGCGGGAGAAGATACGCAGTATTTT
CDR3aa: CAISERLAGEDTQYF

v_gene: TRBV12-3/TRBV12-4
j_gene: TRBJ2-7
d_gene: .
abundance: .
len: 14
CDR3nt: TGTGCCAGCAGTTTACGGGGGGCCCCCTACGAGCAGTACTTC
CDR3aa: CASSLRGAPYEQYF

v_gene: TRBV6-2/TRBV6-3
j_gene: TRBJ2-7
d_gene: .
abundance: few
len: 13
CDR3nt: TGTGCCAGCAGACCCAGGGGGGTCTACGAGCAGTACTTC
CDR3aa: CASRPRGVYEQYF

v_gene: TRBV28
j_gene: TRBJ2-3
d_gene: .
abundance: .
len: 14
CDR3nt: TGTGCCAGCAGTCCCCATTTTAGCACAGATACGCAGTATTTT
CDR3aa: CASSPHFSTDTQYF

v_gene: TRBV9
j_gene: TRBJ2-3
d_gene: TRBD2
abundance: few
len: 15
CDR3nt: TGTGCCAGCAGCGCCAGTACTAGCGGGAGAGATACGCAGTATTTT
CDR3aa: CASSASTSGRDTQYF

v_gene: TRBV7-2
j_gene: TRBJ2-3
d_gene: .
abundance: .
len: 13
CDR3nt: TGTGCCAGCAGTTACACTCTGTTAGATACGCAGTATTTT
CDR3aa: CASSYTLLDTQYF

v_gene: TRBV4-1
j_gene: TRBJ2-7
d_gene: .
abundance: few
len: 15
CDR3nt: TGCGCCAGCAGCCTCAACCAACCAGGCACCTACGAGCAGTACTTC
CDR3aa: CASSLNQPGTYEQYF

v_gene: TRBV12-3/TRBV12-4
j_gene: TRBJ2-1
d_gene: TRBD1
abundance: few
len: 17
CDR3nt: TGTGCCAGCAGTTTAGTAGCCGGGACAGGGACGTACAATGAGCAGTTCTTC
CDR3aa: CASSLVAGTGTYNEQFF

v_gene: TRBV4-3
j_gene: TRBJ2-7
d_gene: TRBD2
abundance: few
len: 15
CDR3nt: TGCGCCAGCAGCCACGGGACTAGCGCTTCCTACGAGCAGTACTTC
CDR3aa: CASSHGTSASYEQYF

v_gene: TRBV5-1
j_gene: TRBJ2-5
d_gene: .
abundance: .
len: 15
CDR3nt: TGCGCCAGCAGCTTGGTTGGGGGGATGGAAGAGACCCAGTACTTC
CDR3aa: CASSLVGGMEETQYF

v_gene: TRBV24-1
j_gene: TRBJ2-7
d_gene: TRBD2
abundance: .
len: 15
CDR3nt: TGTGCCACCAGTGATTCGCTGGGGGGGGTGGATGAGCAGTACTTC
CDR3aa: CATSDSLGGVDEQYF

v_gene: TRBV3-1
j_gene: TRBJ2-3
d_gene: TRBD2
abundance: .
len: 16
CDR3nt: TGTGCCAGCAGCCCCCGGACTAGCGCCTCCACAGATACGCAGTATTTT
CDR3aa: CASSPRTSASTDTQYF

v_gene: TRBV29-1
j_gene: TRBJ1-2
d_gene: TRBD1
abundance: few
len: 13
CDR3nt: TGCAGCGGAAAACAGGGGGATGGATATGGCTACACCTTC
CDR3aa: CSGKQGDGYGYTF

v_gene: TRBV7-9
j_gene: TRBJ2-5
d_gene: .
abundance: .
len: 14
CDR3nt: TGTGCCAGCAGCTTCTCGGACAGGGAGGGGACCCAGTACTTC
CDR3aa: CASSFSDREGTQYF

v_gene: TRBV2
j_gene: TRBJ2-3
d_gene: .
abundance: .
len: 14
CDR3nt: TGTGCCAGCGGCAAGGGGGATGGAGCAGATACGCAGTATTTT
CDR3aa: CASGKGDGADTQYF

v_gene: TRBV4-3
j_gene: TRBJ1-1
d_gene: .
abundance: .
len: 16
CDR3nt: TGCGCCAGCAGCCAAGAGGGGGGCCTAGGGGCCACTGAAGCTTTCTTT
CDR3aa: CASSQEGGLGATEAFF

v_gene: TRBV29-1
j_gene: TRBJ2-1
d_gene: TRBD2
abundance: once
len: 15
CDR3nt: TGCAGCGTTGTTGGCGGGAGATGGTCCTACAATGAGCAGTTCTTC
CDR3aa: CSVVGGRWSYNEQFF

v_gene: TRBV28
j_gene: TRBJ2-5
d_gene: .
abundance: .
len: 14
CDR3nt: TGTGCCAGTATGGGGTCGCGGAGCCAAGAGACCCAGTACTTC
CDR3aa: CASMGSRSQETQYF

v_gene: TRBV7-2
j_gene: TRBJ2-6
d_gene: TRBD2
abundance: .
len: 15
CDR3nt: TGTGCCAGCAGCCCCCGGGGGGATGGGGCCAACGTCCTGACTTTC
CDR3aa: CASSPRGDGANVLTF

v_gene: TRBV19
j_gene: TRBJ2-2
d_gene: .
abundance: .
len: 14
CDR3nt: TGTGCCAGTAACAGGGATCTAAACACCGGGGAGCTGTTTTTT
CDR3aa: CASNRDLNTGELFF

v_gene: TRBV4-2
j_gene: TRBJ2-5
d_gene: TRBD2
abundance: few
len: 16
CDR3nt: TGTGCCAGCAGCCATGGACTAGCGGGGGGTATAGAGACCCAGTACTTC
CDR3aa: CASSHGLAGGIETQYF

v_gene: TRBV20-1
j_gene: TRBJ2-5
d_gene: .
abundance: .
len: 13
CDR3nt: TGCAGTGCTAGAAGACCGCAGGGGGAGACCCAGTACTTC
CDR3aa: CSARRPQGETQYF

v_gene: TRBV9
j_gene: TRBJ2-1
d_gene: .
abundance: few
len: 15
CDR3nt: TGTGCCAGCAGCACCCGAGGGGGGTCCTACAATGAGCAGTTCTTC
CDR3aa: CASSTRGGSYNEQFF

v_gene: TRBV28
j_gene: TRBJ2-5
d_gene: .
abundance: .
len: 14
CDR3nt: TGTGCCAGCAGTTTACAGCGAGGGGGAGAGACCCAGTACTTC
CDR3aa: CASSLQRGGETQYF

v_gene: TRBV2
j_gene: TRBJ1-2
d_gene: .
abundance: .
len: 14
CDR3nt: TGTGCCAGCAGAGACGTGGACTTGGCCTATGGCTACACCTTC
CDR3aa: CASRDVDLAYGYTF

v_gene: TRBV5-8
j_gene: TRBJ2-7
d_gene: TRBD1
abundance: .
len: 15
CDR3nt: TGTGCCAGCATTGGACAGGGGGCGACCTACAATGAGCAGTACTTC
CDR3aa: CASIGQGATYNEQYF

v_gene: TRBV7-3
j_gene: TRBJ2-3
d_gene: .
abundance: .
len: 15
CDR3nt: TGTGCCGGCAGCTTTGGATTGGGAAGCACAGATACGCAGTATTTT
CDR3aa: CAGSFGLGSTDTQYF

v_gene: TRBV12-3/TRBV12-4
j_gene: TRBJ1-6
d_gene: .
abundance: few
len: 17
CDR3nt: TGTGCCAGCAGACCAGACAGCTCGGATCCCTATAATTCACCCCTCCACTTT
CDR3aa: CASRPDSSDPYNSPLHF

v_gene: TRBV5-1
j_gene: TRBJ1-6
d_gene: .
abundance: few
len: 15
CDR3nt: TGCGCCAGCAGCTTGGTGGTCTTGGGGAATTCACCCCTCCACTTT
CDR3aa: CASSLVVLGNSPLHF

v_gene: TRBV11-2
j_gene: TRBJ2-7
d_gene: TRBD2
abundance: .
len: 15
CDR3nt: TGTGCCAGCAGACTTACTAGCGGGATCCTCCACGAGCAGTACTTC
CDR3aa: CASRLTSGILHEQYF

v_gene: TRBV9
j_gene: TRBJ2-5
d_gene: .
abundance: .
len: 14
CDR3nt: TGTGCCAGCGCTCCCTCGGATAGCCAAGAGACCCAGTACTTC
CDR3aa: CASAPSDSQETQYF

v_gene: TRBV7-9
j_gene: TRBJ2-7
d_gene: .
abundance: once
len: 15
CDR3nt: TGTGCCAGCAGCTTAGCTCACGGTACCTCCTACGAGCAGTACTTC
CDR3aa: CASSLAHGTSYEQYF

v_gene: TRBV20-1
j_gene: TRBJ2-3
d_gene: .
abundance: few
len: 13
CDR3nt: TGCAGTGCCGGGACTCAGGAGGGTGTTACGCAGTATTTT
CDR3aa: CSAGTQEGVTQYF

v_gene: TRBV5-1
j_gene: TRBJ1-2
d_gene: TRBD1
abundance: few
len: 14
CDR3nt: TGCGCCAGCAGCTTGGGGGGACAGGGAATTGGCTACACCTTC
CDR3aa: CASSLGGQGIGYTF

v_gene: TRBV20-1
j_gene: TRBJ2-7
d_gene: TRBD1
abundance: few
len: 17
CDR3nt: TGCAGTGCTAGAGAGTTATATAGTCAGGGGGCGACCTACGAGCAGTACTTC
CDR3aa: CSARELYSQGATYEQYF

v_gene: TRBV6-1
j_gene: TRBJ1-2
d_gene: .
abundance: few
len: 12
CDR3nt: TGTGCCAGCAGTGAAAGGGACTATGGCTACACCTTC
CDR3aa: CASSERDYGYTF

v_gene: TRBV11-2
j_gene: TRBJ2-3
d_gene: TRBD1
abundance: .
len: 19
CDR3nt: TGTGCCAGCAGCTTAGGACGAGCAGGGACAGGGGGTTTCACAGATACGCAGTATTTT
CDR3aa: CASSLGRAGTGGFTDTQYF

v_gene: TRBV30
j_gene: TRBJ2-1
d_gene: .
abundance: many
len: 12
CDR3nt: TGTGCCTTCCGGGACTTCTACAATGAGCAGTTCTTC
CDR3aa: CAFRDFYNEQFF

v_gene: TRBV5-4
j_gene: TRBJ2-7
d_gene: TRBD2
abundance: few
len: 16
CDR3nt: TGTGCCAGCAGCTCTATTCTAGCGGGAGGGGTCGACGAGCAGTACTTC
CDR3aa: CASSSILAGGVDEQYF

v_gene: TRBV14
j_gene: TRBJ2-3
d_gene: .
abundance: .
len: 14
CDR3nt: TGTGCCAGCAGCCTAGTCCCCAACACAGATACGCAGTATTTT
CDR3aa: CASSLVPNTDTQYF

v_gene: TRBV6-6
j_gene: TRBJ2-7
d_gene: TRBD1
abundance: .
len: 14
CDR3nt: TGTGCCAGCAGGGGGAACAGGGGGGTTAGCGAGCAGTACTTC
CDR3aa: CASRGNRGVSEQYF

v_gene: TRBV9
j_gene: TRBJ2-1
d_gene: TRBD1
abundance: few
len: 16
CDR3nt: TGTGCCAGCAGCGTCGAGGGACAGGGGTCCCACAATGAGCAGTTCTTC
CDR3aa: CASSVEGQGSHNEQFF

v_gene: TRBV9
j_gene: TRBJ1-1
d_gene: .
abundance: .
len: 15
CDR3nt: TGTGCCAGCAGCGTAGATTCGGGAACTAACGCTGAAGCTTTCTTT
CDR3aa: CASSVDSGTNAEAFF

v_gene: TRBV20-1
j_gene: TRBJ2-7
d_gene: TRBD2
abundance: .
len: 16
CDR3nt: TGCAGTGCTCGGACTAGCGGGAGTGATACCTCCTACGAGCAGTACTTC
CDR3aa: CSARTSGSDTSYEQYF

v_gene: TRBV12-3/TRBV12-4
j_gene: TRBJ2-1
d_gene: .
abundance: .
len: 12
CDR3nt: TGTGCCAGCAGTAAAGGGGGACATGAGCAGTTCTTC
CDR3aa: CASSKGGHEQFF

v_gene: TRBV20-1
j_gene: TRBJ2-3
d_gene: .
abundance: .
len: 13
CDR3nt: TGCAGTGCTAGTCGGACAGTCTCCGATACGCAGTATTTT
CDR3aa: CSASRTVSDTQYF

v_gene: TRBV4-2
j_gene: TRBJ2-3
d_gene: .
abundance: .
len: 13
CDR3nt: TGTGCCAGCAGCCAGGACCAAAGAGATACGCAGTATTTT
CDR3aa: CASSQDQRDTQYF

v_gene: TRBV27
j_gene: TRBJ1-5
d_gene: TRBD1
abundance: once
len: 16
CDR3nt: TGTGCCAGCAGTTTGGCAGGGGGGTTAAGCAATCAGCCCCAGCATTTT
CDR3aa: CASSLAGGLSNQPQHF